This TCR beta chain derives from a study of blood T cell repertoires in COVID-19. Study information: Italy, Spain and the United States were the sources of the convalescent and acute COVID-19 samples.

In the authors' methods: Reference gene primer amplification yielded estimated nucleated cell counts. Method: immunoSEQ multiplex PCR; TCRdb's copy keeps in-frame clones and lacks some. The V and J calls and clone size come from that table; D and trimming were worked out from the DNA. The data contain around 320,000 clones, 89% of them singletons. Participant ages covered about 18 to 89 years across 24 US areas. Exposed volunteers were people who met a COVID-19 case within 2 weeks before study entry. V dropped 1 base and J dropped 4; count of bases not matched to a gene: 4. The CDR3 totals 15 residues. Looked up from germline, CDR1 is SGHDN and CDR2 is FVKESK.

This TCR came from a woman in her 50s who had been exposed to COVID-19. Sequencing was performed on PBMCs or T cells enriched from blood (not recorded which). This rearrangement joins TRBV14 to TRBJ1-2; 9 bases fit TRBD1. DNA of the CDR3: TGTGCCAGCAGCCAAGCGGACAGGGGAGGCTATGGCTACACCTTC. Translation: CASSQADRGGYGYTF.